The table lists the clone carrying this TCR beta chain with a few counts. Then a second PCR, running roughly 7 to 11 cycles, was carried out with a sample-barcoded 5' primer and a J-beta primer mix. Each cDNA was tagged by a template-switch adaptor containing 12 random nucleotides. Every sample produced at least 2.5 million CDR3-containing paired-end reads. TCRdb redid the calling of the 5' RACE reads with MiXCR, one entry per CDR3 protein. The table records more than 650,000 distinct CDR3 sequences, roughly 24% of them present only once. All donors came from Russia, were Caucasian and healthy, and spanned ages about 6 to 90. These data originate in a study of blood T cells in healthy people across ages. The CDR3 has 14 amino acids. CDR1 and CDR2 from the germline V gene are ENHRY and SYGVKD. This same sample was also part of a study on T cells of mothers and their children. From that second work: The data showed no persistent microchimeric T cell clones.

This TCR derives from a boy aged 10-17 years in good health. The sample was blood. The chain joins TRBV10-3 to TRBJ2-5; 9 bases align to TRBD2. Gene TRBJ2-1 matches the end of the DNA better, so the J call may be wrong. The DNA of the CDR3 is TGTGCCACCCTTAGCGGGGGCCCTTACAATGAGCAGTTCTTC. Translation: CATLSGGPYNEQFF.